A single sample is the source of the 14 T cell receptor beta chains below, sequenced in a study of control samples from healthy donors and cancer patients. Profiling relied on immunoSEQ multiplex PCR, and the TCRdb table lists in-frame clones only, not all of them. Of around 130,000 clones in the sample, approximately 90% were seen once. Sequenced input: blood. The origin of the receptors is a man aged 18 to 30 in good health.

Here the CDR3 DNA reads TGTGCCAGCAGCCAAAAGACAGGTGACTCCTACGAGCAGTACGTC. Translated: CASSQKTGDSYEQYV. This chain uses TRBV13 with TRBJ2-7, with D possibly matching TRBD1 (6 bases). CDR1 is PRHDT, CDR2 FYEKMQ, per germline (reference sequence). V was pared by 5 bases and J by 0 bases, with 14 bases between. The CDR3 consists of 15 residues.

J is TRBJ1-2 and V is TRBV29-1; D gene unclear. The CDR3 is 12 residues long. Trimming stripped 0 bases from V and 2 bases from J, with 4 bases between. CDR1 is SQVTM and CDR2 is ANQGSEA in the germline V gene. DNA for the CDR3: TGCAGCGTTGAAGATCGGAACTATGGCTACACCTTC. Translation gives CSVEDRNYGYTF.

The rearrangement links TRBV7-2 to TRBJ2-2, with TRBD2 identical over 9 bases. This CDR3 spans 16 amino acids. With 5 bases clipped from V and 5 bases from J, the junction kept 9 bases outside the gene matches. Looked up from germline, CDR1 is SGHTA and CDR2 is FQGNSA. The CDR3 bases are TGTGCCAGCAGCCAACTACCTAGCGGGGTGACCGGGGAGCTGTTTTTT. Translation gives CASSQLPSGVTGELFF.

The chain carries TRBV28 and TRBJ2-1; 7 positions agree with TRBD1. This CDR3 is built from 15 residues. Unmatched junction bases numbered 11, after V lost 5 bases and J lost 7 bases. Per the germline V gene, CDR1 is MDHEN and CDR2 is SYDVKM. The CDR3 DNA follows: TGTGCCAGCAGTCCCAGGCCCCTGACAGGGAATGAGCAGTTCTTC. It is translated as CASSPRPLTGNEQFF.

The chain joins TRBV3-1 (or the pseudogene TRBV3-2) to TRBJ2-3; D gene uncertain. Looked up from germline, CDR1 is LGHDT and CDR2 is YNNKEL (reference sequence). The length of the CDR3 is 13 residues. V lost 4 bases to trimming and J lost 4 bases, with 9 bases between them. The CDR3 nucleotides are TGTGCCAGCAGCCCACCGGACCCAGATACGCAGTATTTT. It specifies CASSPPDPDTQYF.

The chain is built from TRBV9 and TRBJ1-1; unclear D gene. V lost 3 bases and J lost 8, with 11 bases in between. The CDR3 contains 12 residues. Germline-derived CDR1 and CDR2 are SGDLS and YYNGEE. The CDR3 spells CASSGPGAEAFF. CDR3 in DNA: TGTGCCAGCAGCGGTCCGGGAGCCGAAGCTTTCTTT. Supplemented by reference TRBV9 and TRBJ1-1, the full variable domain reads DSGVTQTPKHLITATGQRVTLRCSPRSGDLSVYWYQQSLDQGLQFLIQYYNGEERAKGNILERFSAQQFPDLHSELNLSSLELGDSALYFCASSGPGAEAFFGQGTRLTVV.

The chain joins TRBV5-4 to TRBJ2-5; 13 bases agree with TRBD2. This CDR3 is built from 18 residues. Germline trimming cut 8 bases from V and 2 bases from J; bases unmatched to any gene: 15. The germline CDR1 and CDR2 sequences are SGHNT and YYREEE (reference sequence). The CDR3 bases are TGTGCCAGTATGTCACTAGCGGGAGGGCCCGGGTCTCAAGAGACCCAGTACTTC. Translating it yields CASMSLAGGPGSQETQYF. Variable domain in full (rest from reference TRBV5-4 and TRBJ2-5): ETGVTQSPTHLIKTRGQQVTLRCSSQSGHNTVSWYQQALGQGPQFIFQYYREEENGRGNFPPRFSGLQFPNYSSELNVNALELDDSALYLCASMSLAGGPGSQETQYFGPGTRLLVL.

V and J are TRBV5-4 and TRBJ2-5; 10 nucleotides align to TRBD1. The CDR3 is 15 residues long. The germline V gene encodes CDR1 SGHNT and CDR2 YYREEE (reference sequence). J lost 0 bases, V lost 4 bases, and 3 bases had no gene match. CDR3 bases: TGTGCCAGCAGCCCCGGACAGGGGGACCAAGAGACCCAGTACTTC. It encodes CASSPGQGDQETQYF.

This rearrangement joins TRBV5-6 to TRBJ2-7, with 8 bases aligning to TRBD1. Germline trimming cut 5 bases from V and 7 bases from J; bases unmatched to any gene: 11. Germline CDR1 and CDR2: SGHDT and YYEEEE. The CDR3 length is 14 residues. CDR3 protein: CASSFQDRAGEQYV. The CDR3 DNA reads as TGTGCCAGCAGTTTCCAGGACAGGGCGGGTGAGCAGTACGTC.

The chain combines TRBV4-1 with TRBJ2-6, with D possibly TRBD2 on 6 matching bases. In germline, CDR1 is MGHRA, CDR2 YSYEKL. Between the trimmed V and J ends, which lost 6 bases and 4 bases, there was a span of 16 bases. This CDR3 comprises 16 residues. This chain's CDR3 is CASRGGRAPGANVLTF. DNA of the CDR3: TGCGCCAGCAGGGGGGGACGGGCCCCCGGGGCCAACGTCCTGACTTTC.

The chain recombines TRBV14 with TRBJ2-1; 10 bases line up with TRBD2. The CDR3 is 15 residues long. J lost 12 bases, V lost 3 bases, and 11 bases had no gene match. Germline V lookup: CDR1 SGHDN, CDR2 FVKESK. In DNA form, the CDR3 reads TGTGCCAGCAGCCATGGTGGGCTAGCGGGAGAGGGGCAGTTCTTC. It is translated as CASSHGGLAGEGQFF.

The J gene is TRBJ1-4, the V gene TRBV28; 10 bases agree with TRBD1. Germline V gene sequence: CDR1 MDHEN, CDR2 SYDVKM. V trimming: 3 bases; J trimming: 5 bases; junction bases outside the gene matches: 0. This CDR3 spans 14 amino acids. CDR3 loop: CASSLGQGNEKLFF. The CDR3 nucleotides read TGTGCCAGCAGTTTGGGACAGGGGAATGAAAAACTGTTTTTT.

This chain uses TRBV28 with TRBJ1-5; no clear D gene. The V end lost 5 bases, the J end lost 3 bases, and 2 bases lay between the germline ends. CDR3 length: 11 amino acids. CDR1 is MDHEN and CDR2 is SYDVKM in the germline V gene. DNA for the CDR3: TGTGCCAGCAGTACCAATCAGCCCCAGCATTTT. Translated, it gives CASSTNQPQHF.

The genes are TRBV7-3 and TRBJ2-3; D is undetermined. The V gene lost 2 bases and the J gene lost 0 bases, with 9 bases spanning the gap. Germline-derived CDR1 and CDR2 are SGHTA and FQGTGA. The CDR3 is made up of 15 amino acids. In DNA, the CDR3 is TGTGCCAGCAGCTTATATACTGCTAGCACAGATACGCAGTATTTT. Residues: CASSLYTASTDTQYF.